This T cell receptor beta chain was captured in a study of T cells after yellow fever vaccination. With V trimmed by 4 bases and J by 4 bases, 5 bases remained unmatched. The germline CDR1 and CDR2 sequences are SGDLS and YYNGEE. The CDR3 extends over 14 amino acids. This clonotype was seen at least ten times. TCRdb re-analysed the 5' RACE reads in MiXCR, keeping a single row per CDR3 protein. The repertoire consists of 200,000 to 300,000 distinct CDR3 sequences, with approximately 12% occurring once and the leading ten covering approximately 0.49%. Specimen: CD4+ T cells sorted from PBMCs, collected 45 days after the yellow fever booster vaccination. The sequence was obtained from a man aged 30-40 years who received the YFV17D yellow fever vaccine. The chain is built from TRBV9 and TRBJ2-3; 8 bases are a match to TRBD2. CDR3: CASSPRLASDTQYF. CDR3 DNA: TGTGCCAGCAGCCCCCGACTAGCGTCAGATACGCAGTATTTT.